This T cell receptor beta chain was retrieved from a study of blood T cell repertoires in COVID-19. Across the study: Specimens from acute and convalescent COVID-19 originated in the United States, Italy and Spain.

The germline V gene encodes CDR1 SGHTA and CDR2 FQGTGA. The V segment lost 4 bases and the J segment 6 bases; nucleotides outside the gene matches: 8. The CDR3 totals 17 residues. The repertoire was sequenced with immunoSEQ multiplex PCR; TCRdb's copy has only in-frame clones and lacks some. The data contain 95,000 to 120,000 clones, about 88% of them seen just once; the ten biggest clones take up more than 3%. The sample taken for sequencing was peripheral blood. The chain joins TRBV7-3 to TRBJ2-2; TRBD2 aligns across 13 bases. This TCR came from a man aged 35 to 55 with acute or convalescent COVID-19. The CDR3 region is CASSSQGLAGWPGELFF. The DNA for the CDR3 is TGTGCCAGCAGCTCACAGGGACTAGCGGGGTGGCCCGGGGAGCTGTTTTTT.